This T cell receptor beta chain appears in the sequencing data of a study of cytomegalovirus exposure and HLA in healthy donors. Study-level background: Approximately 85 million unique TCRs from HLA-typed donors were held in an early data release. Study results and limitations: A later analysis reported that several of the most significant clusters appeared to be linked to common viral pathogens, among them Epstein-Barr virus.

PCR amplification relied on 60 Vbeta primers (plus 13 Jbeta primers). Measured with immunoSEQ multiplex PCR; TCRdb has only the in-frame clones, and not every one. The repertoire holds 95,000 to 150,000 clones, with about four fifths as singletons. These donors counted as nominally healthy when sampled, but unrecorded immune exposures were likely. V lost 6 bases, J lost 11 bases, and 22 bases lay in between. The CDR3 runs to 14 residues. The germline CDR1 and CDR2 sequences are LNHDA and SQIVND (reference sequence). Details on this clone: Its antigen is unidentified.

The receptor was derived from a female donor in good health and CMV-seropositive. Sequenced material: PBMCs. V usage is TRBV19 and J usage is TRBJ1-1, with no clear D. The CDR3 is CASRVTALPLRAFF. In nucleotides, the CDR3 is TGTGCCAGTAGGGTTACCGCCCTACCCCTTCGGGCTTTCTTT.